The clone carrying this TCR beta chain was picked up a small number of times. Its antigen is as yet unknown. These data come from a study of T cells after yellow fever vaccination. 5'RACE template switching generated TCR cDNA, adding a universal primer site and UMIs. TCRdb reanalysed the 5' RACE reads using MiXCR and keeps one entry per CDR3 protein. The sample lists roughly 300,000 distinct CDR3 sequences, roughly 8% seen once, with 17% in the top ten. CDR1 and CDR2 from the germline V gene are LGHDT and YNNKEL (reference sequence). V lost 4 bases, J lost 5 bases, and 8 bases stayed unmatched. CDR3 size: 14 residues. General study points: Post-booster reappearance was seen for most primary-vaccination clones (about 96% CD4, 75% to 90% CD8). A limited proportion of clonotypes was detected within both the CD4 and CD8 compartments. Peak timing came faster in the weaker secondary response, day 5 versus 15.

The chain uses TRBV3-1 and TRBJ2-7; 7 positions match TRBD1. The receptor was derived from a man aged 18 to 30 who received the YFV17D yellow fever vaccine. The input for sequencing was PBMCs, taken about 49 days after the first yellow fever vaccination. In DNA form, the CDR3 reads TGTGCCAGCAGCCGCTCCGAGGGGGCTAACGAGCAGTACTTC. Translated: CASSRSEGANEQYF.